The source of this T cell receptor beta chain is a study of beta chain features in type 1 diabetes. This clone occurred a few times. The antigen remains unidentified. The germline gives CDR1 SGHRS, CDR2 YFSETQ. The CDR3 has 13 residues. Trimming cost V 4 bases and J 1 base, with 5 bases left between them. Since all of the isolated RNA was reverse transcribed, expressed TCRB transcripts were what got sequenced. Using immunoSEQ multiplex PCR, the repertoire was profiled, and TCRdb retains in-frame clones only, with some absent. The top ten hold over 2% of the sample, which has 150,000 to 200,000 clones, about 9.1% seen once. Sampling consisted of one heparinised blood draw per donor, averaging around 120 mL. The authors obtained over 95% purity in all sorted populations. Regarding the study as a whole: cDNA sequencing could over-represent cells with high TCR expression.

The sample taken for sequencing was central memory CD4+ T cells from blood. The genes are TRBV5-1 and TRBJ2-2; D is ambiguous. This TCR derives from a woman under 30 in good health. This CDR3 is CASSPGNTGELFF. DNA of the CDR3: TGCGCCAGCAGCCCCGGGAACACCGGGGAGCTGTTTTTT.